This T cell receptor (beta chain) derives from a study of breast tumors, draining lymph nodes, adjacent tissues. There are many counts of this clonotype. Antigen specificity is unknown. TCRdb re-called the multiplex PCR reads with MiXCR, one entry per CDR3 protein. The sample carries over 250,000 distinct CDR3 sequences, 30% recorded once. Breast cancer patients provided tissue from their axillary draining lymph nodes. Whole-study findings and limits: The lymph node origin of tumor T cells was framed as consistent with a hypothesis, not demonstrated. Tumor repertoires ranked between lymph nodes and nontumor tissue in diversity, with V and J gene preferences. Compared with basal-like, luminal-like tumors shared significantly more repertoire with nontumor tissue.

This CDR3 has 16 residues. In germline, CDR1 is MDHEN, CDR2 SYDVKM. V shed 6 bases, J shed 4 bases, and the junction held 12 bases outside the gene matches. The chain combines TRBV28 with TRBJ2-3; 8 positions match TRBD2. The clonotype was recovered from a female donor with breast cancer. Some clones in this sample may be carry-over from other donors' samples. The sample taken for sequencing was axillary lymph node tissue. The DNA for the CDR3 is TGTGCCAGCAGCTTCCTAGGCGGGAGGAGAGCAGATACGCAGTATTTT. It translates to CASSFLGGRRADTQYF. Full variable domain (outside the CDR3, taken from reference TRBV28 and TRBJ2-3): DVKVTQSSRYLVKRTGEKVFLECVQDMDHENMFWYRQDPGLGLRLIYFSYDVKMKEKGDIPEGYSVSREKKERFSLILESASTNQTSMYLCASSFLGGRRADTQYFGPGTRLTVL.